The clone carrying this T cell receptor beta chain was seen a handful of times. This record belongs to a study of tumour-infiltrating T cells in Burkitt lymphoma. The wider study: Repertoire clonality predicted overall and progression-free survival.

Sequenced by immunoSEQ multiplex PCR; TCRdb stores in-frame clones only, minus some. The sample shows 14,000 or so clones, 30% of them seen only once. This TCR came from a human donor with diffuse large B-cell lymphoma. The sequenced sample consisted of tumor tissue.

The CDR3 DNA reads TGTGCCAGCAGCCAAAGTGGGACTAGCGGGAGGGCCGGTGAGACCCAGTACTTC. Its translation is CASSQSGTSGRAGETQYF. The rearrangement links TRBV4-2 to TRBJ2-5; 16 nucleotides match TRBD2. The CDR3 runs 18 residues. Germline CDR1 is LGHNA and CDR2 is YNFKEQ. With 2 bases clipped from V and 5 bases from J, the junction kept 8 bases outside the gene matches.